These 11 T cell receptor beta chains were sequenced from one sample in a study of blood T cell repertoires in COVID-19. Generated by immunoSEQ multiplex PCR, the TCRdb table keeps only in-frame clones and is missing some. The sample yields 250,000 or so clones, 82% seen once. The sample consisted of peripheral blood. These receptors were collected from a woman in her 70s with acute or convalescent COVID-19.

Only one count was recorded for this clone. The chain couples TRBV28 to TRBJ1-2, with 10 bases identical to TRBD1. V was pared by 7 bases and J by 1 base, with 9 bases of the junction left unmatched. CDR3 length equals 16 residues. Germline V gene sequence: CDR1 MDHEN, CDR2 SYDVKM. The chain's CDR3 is CASTWDRGRGNYGYTF. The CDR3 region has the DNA TGTGCCAGCACCTGGGACAGGGGACGGGGTAACTATGGCTACACCTTC.

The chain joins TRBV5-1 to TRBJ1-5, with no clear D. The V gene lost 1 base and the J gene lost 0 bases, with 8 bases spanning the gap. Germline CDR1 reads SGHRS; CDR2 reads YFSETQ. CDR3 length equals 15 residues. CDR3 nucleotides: TGCGCCAGCAGCTTGTCGGGAAATAGCAATCAGCCCCAGCATTTT. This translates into CASSLSGNSNQPQHF.

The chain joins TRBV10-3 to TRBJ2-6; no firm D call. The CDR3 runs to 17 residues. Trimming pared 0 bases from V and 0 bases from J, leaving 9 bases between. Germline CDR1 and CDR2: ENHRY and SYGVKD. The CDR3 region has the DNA TGTGCCATCAGTGAGTCGGCAGGAAGCTCTGGGGCCAACGTCCTGACTTTC. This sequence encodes CAISESAGSSGANVLTF.

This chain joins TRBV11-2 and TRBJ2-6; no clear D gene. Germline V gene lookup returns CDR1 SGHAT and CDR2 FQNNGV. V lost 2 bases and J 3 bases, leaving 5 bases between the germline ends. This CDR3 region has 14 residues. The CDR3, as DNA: TGTGCCAGCAGCTTATTTAATGGGGCCAACGTCCTGACTTTC. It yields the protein CASSLFNGANVLTF.

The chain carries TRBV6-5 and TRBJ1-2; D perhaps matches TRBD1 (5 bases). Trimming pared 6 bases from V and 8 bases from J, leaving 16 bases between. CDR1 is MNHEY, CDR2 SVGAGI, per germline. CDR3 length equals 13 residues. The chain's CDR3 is CASSPGDSGGYTF. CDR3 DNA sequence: TGTGCCAGCAGCCCGGGGGACTCTGGAGGCTACACCTTC.

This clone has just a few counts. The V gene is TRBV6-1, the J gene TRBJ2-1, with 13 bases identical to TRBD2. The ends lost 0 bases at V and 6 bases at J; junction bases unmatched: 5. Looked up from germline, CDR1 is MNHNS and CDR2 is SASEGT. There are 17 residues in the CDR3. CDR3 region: CASSEALLAGGPNEQFF. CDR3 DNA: TGTGCCAGCAGTGAAGCCTTACTAGCGGGGGGGCCCAATGAGCAGTTCTTC.

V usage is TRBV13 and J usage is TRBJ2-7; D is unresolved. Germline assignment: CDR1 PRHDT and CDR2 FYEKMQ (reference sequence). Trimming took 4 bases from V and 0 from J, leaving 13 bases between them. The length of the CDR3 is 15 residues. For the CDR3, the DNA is TGTGCCAGCAGCTCAACTGACCGGAGCTCCTACGAGCAGTACTTC. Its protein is CASSSTDRSSYEQYF. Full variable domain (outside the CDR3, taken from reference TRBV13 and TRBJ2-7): AAGVIQSPRHLIKEKRETATLKCYPIPRHDTVYWYQQGPGQDPQFLISFYEKMQSDKGSIPDRFSAQQFSDYHSELNMSSLELGDSALYFCASSSTDRSSYEQYFGPGTRLTVT.

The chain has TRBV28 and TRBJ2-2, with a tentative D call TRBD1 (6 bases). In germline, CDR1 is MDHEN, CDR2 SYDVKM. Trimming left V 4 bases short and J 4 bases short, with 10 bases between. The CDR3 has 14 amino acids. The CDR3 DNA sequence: TGTGCCAGCAGTTCCACAGGGATCACCGGGGAGCTGTTTTTT. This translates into CASSSTGITGELFF.

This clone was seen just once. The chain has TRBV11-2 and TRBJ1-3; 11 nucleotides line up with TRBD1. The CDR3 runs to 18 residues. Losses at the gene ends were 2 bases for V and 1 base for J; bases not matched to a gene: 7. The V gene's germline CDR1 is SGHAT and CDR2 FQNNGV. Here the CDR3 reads CASSLTRTGGTSGNTIYF. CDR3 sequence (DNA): TGTGCCAGCAGCTTAACACGGACAGGGGGCACGTCTGGAAACACCATATATTTT.

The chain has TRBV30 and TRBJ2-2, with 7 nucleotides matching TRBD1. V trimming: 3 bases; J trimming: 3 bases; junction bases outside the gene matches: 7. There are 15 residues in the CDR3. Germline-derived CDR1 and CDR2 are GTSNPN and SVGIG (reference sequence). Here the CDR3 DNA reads TGTGCCTGGAGCCCTAAGACAGGGTACACCGGGGAGCTGTTTTTT. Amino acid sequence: CAWSPKTGYTGELFF.

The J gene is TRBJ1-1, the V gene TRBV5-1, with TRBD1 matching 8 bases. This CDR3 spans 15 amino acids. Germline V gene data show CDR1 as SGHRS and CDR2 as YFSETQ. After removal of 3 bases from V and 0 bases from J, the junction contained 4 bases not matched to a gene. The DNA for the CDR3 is TGCGCCAGCAGCTCCCAGGGGGCTCTGAACACTGAAGCTTTCTTT. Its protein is CASSSQGALNTEAFF.